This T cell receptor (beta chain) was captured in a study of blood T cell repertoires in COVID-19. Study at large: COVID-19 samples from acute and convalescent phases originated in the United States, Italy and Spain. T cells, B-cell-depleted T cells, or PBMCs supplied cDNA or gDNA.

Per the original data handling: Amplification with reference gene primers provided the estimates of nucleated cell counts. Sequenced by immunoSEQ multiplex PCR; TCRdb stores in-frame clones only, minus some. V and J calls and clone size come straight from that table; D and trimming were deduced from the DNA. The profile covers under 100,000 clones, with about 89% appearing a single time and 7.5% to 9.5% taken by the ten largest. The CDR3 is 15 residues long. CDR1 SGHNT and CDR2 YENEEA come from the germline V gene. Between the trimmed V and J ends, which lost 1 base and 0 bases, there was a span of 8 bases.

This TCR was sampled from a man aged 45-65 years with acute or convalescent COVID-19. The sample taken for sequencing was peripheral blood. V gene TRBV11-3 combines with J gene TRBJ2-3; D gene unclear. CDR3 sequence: CASSLGGISTDTQYF. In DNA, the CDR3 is TGTGCCAGCAGCTTAGGCGGAATTAGCACAGATACGCAGTATTTT.